These T cell receptor beta chains were read from a single sample in a study of blood T cells in healthy people across ages. TCRdb re-called the 5' RACE reads through MiXCR, storing one row per CDR3 protein. The table records over 700,000 distinct CDR3 sequences, 25% of them present only once. The sample also formed part of further work on T cells of mothers and their children.

Sequenced input: blood. The receptors originated from a boy aged 5-17 years in good health. The CDR3 runs from the conserved cysteine through the conserved F or W. D genes are given only for firm matches. Where a row states a size, it is once, few, many or the class of an expanded clone; other rows omit it.

CDR3aa	CDR3nt	j_gene	abundance	v_gene	d_gene
CASSASYDEQYF	TGTGCCAGCAGTGCCAGTTATGACGAGCAGTACTTC	TRBJ2-7	few	TRBV6-1	.
CASSFVVSYESTGELFF	TGTGCCAGCAGTTTTGTCGTGAGTTACGAGAGTACCGGGGAGCTGTTTTTT	TRBJ2-2	few	TRBV27	.
CASSMPANQETQYF	TGTGCCAGCAGTATGCCGGCCAACCAAGAGACCCAGTACTTC	TRBJ2-5	many	TRBV28	.
CASTLVGYGYGYTF	TGTGCCAGCACTCTGGTTGGGTATGGCTATGGCTACACCTTC	TRBJ1-2	few	TRBV28	.
CASSAAGGAVNTEAFF	TGTGCCAGCAGCGCCGCCGGGGGAGCAGTGAACACTGAAGCTTTCTTT	TRBJ1-1	few	TRBV11-2	.
CASSHGQTNEQLF	TGTGCCAGCAGCCACGGACAAACCAATGAGCAGCTCTTC	TRBJ2-1	.	TRBV6-5	.
CSARRARFSNGYTF	TGCAGTGCCAGGCGCGCCAGGTTTTCCAATGGCTACACCTTC	TRBJ1-2	.	TRBV20-1	.
CASSLGTGGGTQYF	TGCGCCAGCAGCCTGGGGACAGGCGGAGGTACGCAGTATTTT	TRBJ2-3	.	TRBV4-1	TRBD1
CASSSPVHGYTF	TGCGCCAGCAGCTCTCCGGTCCATGGCTACACCTTC	TRBJ1-2	few	TRBV5-1	.
CASSLDRRSYSNQPQHF	TGTGCCAGCAGTTTAGACAGGCGTAGTTATAGCAATCAGCCCCAGCATTTT	TRBJ1-5	.	TRBV12-3/TRBV12-4	.
CASSHPREGETQYF	TGTGCCAGCAGCCACCCCCGGGAGGGAGAGACCCAGTACTTC	TRBJ2-5	few	TRBV14	TRBD2
CSARDWGRPSEGDTQYF	TGCAGTGCTAGAGATTGGGGCCGACCAAGCGAAGGAGATACGCAGTATTTT	TRBJ2-3	few	TRBV20-1	.
CATSSPGVAPAYEQYF	TGTGCCACCAGCAGTCCCGGAGTGGCACCGGCCTACGAGCAGTACTTC	TRBJ2-7	few	TRBV15	.
CSVGRLGPIFTAALTSTDTQYF	TGCAGCGTTGGGAGACTCGGCCCTATCTTTACGGCGGCCCTAACAAGCACAGATACGCAGTATTTT	TRBJ2-3	few	TRBV29-1	.
CASSQGRLAGAEGSYNEQFF	TGCGCCAGCAGCCAAGGTCGACTAGCGGGGGCGGAAGGCTCCTACAATGAGCAGTTCTTC	TRBJ2-1	few	TRBV4-1	TRBD2
CASSPRTPSMNTEAFF	TGTGCCAGCAGCCCCCGGACACCTTCAATGAACACTGAAGCTTTCTTT	TRBJ1-1	few	TRBV3-1	.
CASWGGYNSPLHF	TGTGCCAGCTGGGGCGGTTATAATTCACCCCTCCACTTT	TRBJ1-6	.	TRBV7-8	.
CASSFSGSIETQYF	TGTGCCAGCAGTTTTAGCGGGAGTATTGAGACCCAGTACTTC	TRBJ2-5	.	TRBV28	TRBD2
CASSHRTSGNYEQYF	TGTGCCAGCTCACACAGGACTAGCGGAAACTACGAGCAGTACTTC	TRBJ2-7	.	TRBV18	TRBD2
CASSGGSENEQFF	TGCGCCAGCAGTGGGGGTAGCGAAAATGAGCAGTTCTTC	TRBJ2-1	few	TRBV2	.
CASSPGTAGEKLFF	TGTGCCAGCAGTCCAGGGACGGCAGGTGAAAAACTGTTTTTT	TRBJ1-4	few	TRBV12-3/TRBV12-4	.
CASSWGRLAGSQETQYF	TGCGCCAGCAGCTGGGGCCGACTAGCGGGGAGTCAAGAGACCCAGTACTTC	TRBJ2-5	few	TRBV5-1	TRBD2
CASSLRLSSYEQYF	TGTGCCAGCAGTTTGAGACTGAGCTCCTACGAGCAGTACTTC	TRBJ2-7	.	TRBV27	.
CASSLKLEDGYTF	TGTGCCAGCAGTTTAAAATTAGAAGATGGCTACACCTTC	TRBJ1-2	.	TRBV12-3/TRBV12-4	.
CASSLYTGSFSGANVLTF	TGTGCCAGCAGCTTGTATACGGGCTCCTTCTCTGGGGCCAACGTCCTGACTTTC	TRBJ2-6	.	TRBV7-9	.
CASSLALWDRQETQYF	TGTGCCAGCAGCTTAGCTTTGTGGGACCGACAAGAGACCCAGTACTTC	TRBJ2-5	few	TRBV7-9	.
CASVGGRGTEAFF	TGTGCCAGCGTTGGGGGAAGAGGCACTGAAGCTTTCTTT	TRBJ1-1	.	TRBV2	.
CASREGLAGETQYF	TGTGCCAGCAGAGAGGGTCTAGCGGGAGAGACCCAGTACTTC	TRBJ2-5	.	TRBV13	TRBD2
CASSFGLAGYQETQYF	TGCGCCAGCAGTTTCGGACTAGCGGGGTACCAAGAGACCCAGTACTTC	TRBJ2-5	.	TRBV28	TRBD2
CASRKDSYNEQFF	TGTGCCAGCAGGAAGGACAGCTACAATGAGCAGTTCTTC	TRBJ2-1	.	TRBV12-3/TRBV12-4	.
CASSSTGIETQYF	TGTGCCAGTAGCTCCACGGGTATAGAGACCCAGTACTTC	TRBJ2-5	.	TRBV19	.
CAISDRSSYNEQFF	TGTGCCATCAGTGACAGGAGCTCCTACAATGAGCAGTTCTTC	TRBJ2-1	.	TRBV10-3	.
CASSQDGTGLEETQYF	TGCGCCAGCAGCCAGGACGGGACAGGCCTGGAGGAGACTCAGTACTTC	TRBJ2-5	few	TRBV4-3	TRBD1
CASRKNYSGTDTQYF	TGTGCCAGCAGGAAGAACTATTCCGGCACAGATACGCAGTATTTT	TRBJ2-3	few	TRBV5-5	.
CASRRQGNEQYF	TGTGCCAGCAGACGACAGGGGAACGAGCAGTACTTC	TRBJ2-7	few	TRBV12-3/TRBV12-4	TRBD1
CASSLQGYVGELFF	TGTGCCAGCAGCTTGCAGGGTTATGTCGGGGAGCTGTTTTTT	TRBJ2-2	few	TRBV7-3	.
CSVGVQGAAYEQYF	TGCAGCGTGGGGGTCCAGGGGGCGGCCTACGAGCAGTACTTC	TRBJ2-7	few	TRBV29-1	TRBD1
CASSSQQGVGETQYF	TGCGCCAGCAGCTCCCAACAGGGGGTTGGAGAGACCCAGTACTTC	TRBJ2-5	.	TRBV5-1	TRBD1
CSATDDRNNFGYTF	TGCAGTGCTACCGACGACCGAAACAACTTTGGCTACACCTTC	TRBJ1-2	few	TRBV20-1	.
CASSFDWPRTLNGYTF	TGTGCCAGCAGTTTCGACTGGCCTAGAACCCTCAATGGCTACACCTTC	TRBJ1-2	few	TRBV12-3/TRBV12-4	.
CSASSGRDEQFF	TGCAGTGCCTCGAGCGGGAGAGATGAGCAGTTCTTC	TRBJ2-1	few	TRBV20-1	TRBD2
CASSQGLSYNEQFF	TGTGCCAGCAGCCAGGGACTTTCCTACAATGAGCAGTTCTTC	TRBJ2-1	few	TRBV7-2	.
CASSSALLAGVYEQYF	TGTGCCAGCAGCTCCGCCTTACTAGCGGGAGTGTACGAGCAGTACTTC	TRBJ2-7	few	TRBV7-9	TRBD2
CASSPLAEDYEQYF	TGTGCCAGCAGCCCACTAGCGGAGGACTACGAGCAGTACTTC	TRBJ2-7	few	TRBV7-9	TRBD2
CASSPTLALVEETQYF	TGCGCCAGCAGCCCCACACTAGCTTTAGTGGAAGAGACCCAGTACTTC	TRBJ2-5	few	TRBV5-1	.
CVSSLVSGSLEQPQHF	TGTGTCAGCAGCTTAGTTTCGGGTTCCTTGGAGCAGCCCCAGCATTTT	TRBJ1-5	.	TRBV7-9	.
CASSPPRRNTEAFF	TGTGCCAGCAGCCCCCCCCGGAGGAACACTGAAGCTTTCTTT	TRBJ1-1	few	TRBV7-8	.
CASSGRSPYSGLGDEQFF	TGTGCCAGCTCAGGACGTAGCCCCTATAGCGGCCTCGGCGATGAGCAGTTCTTC	TRBJ2-1	few	TRBV11-2	.
CASSQLGGGPNEQFF	TGTGCCAGCAGCCAACTAGGGGGAGGTCCCAATGAGCAGTTCTTC	TRBJ2-1	.	TRBV16	.